The clone carrying this T cell receptor (beta chain) turned up a few times. As yet, its antigen is unknown. This may be a read error, as it is one base from a much larger clone. The template was RNA from unsorted bulk tissue. These data come from a study of tumor and adjacent non-tumor tissue in lung cancer. The overall study: Aged about 31 to 80 years, patients included roughly ten men and five or six women with stage I to III disease.

TCRbeta libraries were built with three rounds of nested PCR, modified from ARM-PCR. TCRdb reprocessed the multiplex PCR reads via MiXCR and lists one record per CDR3 protein. The sample gives approximately 79,000 distinct CDR3 sequences, 61% of which show up once; roughly 15% is in the top ten. Findings of the study overall: Normal lung showed higher cumulative top 100 clone frequency than tumor. Patients with more diverse tumor TCRs had worse survival.

CDR1 is SQVTM, CDR2 ANQGSEA, per germline. The CDR3 has 14 amino acids. The V and J ends lost 1 base and 4 bases respectively, with 13 bases between them. The chain combines TRBV29-1 with TRBJ1-2; D is perhaps TRBD1 (5 bases). The sequence came from a man aged 70-80 years with non-small cell lung cancer. Specimen: lung tumor tissue. This chain's CDR3 is CSVEGQRTSYGYTF. In DNA, the CDR3 is TGCAGCGTTGAAGGACAGCGTACTAGCTATGGCTACACCTTC.